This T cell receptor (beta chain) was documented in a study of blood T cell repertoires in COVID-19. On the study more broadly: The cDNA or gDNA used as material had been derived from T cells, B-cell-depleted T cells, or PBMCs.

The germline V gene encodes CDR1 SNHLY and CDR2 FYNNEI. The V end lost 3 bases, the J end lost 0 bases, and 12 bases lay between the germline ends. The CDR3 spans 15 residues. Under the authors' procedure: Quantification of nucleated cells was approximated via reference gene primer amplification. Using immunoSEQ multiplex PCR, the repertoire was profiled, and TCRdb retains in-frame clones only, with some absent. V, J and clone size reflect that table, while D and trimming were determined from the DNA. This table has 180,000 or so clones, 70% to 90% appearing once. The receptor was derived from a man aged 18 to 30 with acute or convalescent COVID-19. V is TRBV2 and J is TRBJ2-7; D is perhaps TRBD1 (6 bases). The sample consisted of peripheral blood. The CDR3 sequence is CASSDYRVGSYEQYF. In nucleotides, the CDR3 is TGTGCCAGCAGTGATTACAGGGTTGGCTCCTACGAGCAGTACTTC.